Listed here are 30 T cell receptor beta chains from one sample, sequenced in a study of T cell changes during pregnancy in multiple sclerosis. Sequencing was performed with immunoSEQ multiplex PCR; in TCRdb, only in-frame clones are kept and a portion is missing. Seen here are 47,000 or so clones, 70% to 90% observed once, and the top ten hold about 2%. Specimen: peripheral blood, collected in the first trimester of pregnancy. All receptors derive from a female donor with multiple sclerosis, enrolled in a pregnancy study.

The J gene is TRBJ2-7, the V gene TRBV10-3; 7 bases map to TRBD1. CDR3 length equals 14 residues. V trimming: 6 bases; J trimming: 2 bases; junction bases outside the gene matches: 7. The germline V gene encodes CDR1 ENHRY and CDR2 SYGVKD. The CDR3 sequence: CAISYGTATYEQYF. DNA of the CDR3: TGTGCCATCAGCTACGGGACAGCAACCTACGAGCAGTACTTC.

The chain carries TRBV4-2 and TRBJ1-6; 8 bases match TRBD1. The germline V gene encodes CDR1 LGHNA and CDR2 YNFKEQ. Trimming took 5 bases from V and 8 from J; bases not matched to a gene: 8. The CDR3 has 15 residues. CDR3 DNA sequence: TGTGCCAGCAGCTACGAGACAGGGGAAGATTCACCCCTCCACTTT. This translates into CASSYETGEDSPLHF.

The V call is TRBV10-3, the J call TRBJ2-3, with D possibly being TRBD2 (5 bases). With 6 bases removed from V and 2 bases from J, the gap between germline ends came to 9 bases. CDR1 and CDR2 from the germline V gene are ENHRY and SYGVKD. The CDR3 runs 13 residues. The CDR3 coding sequence is TGTGCCATCAGCGGGGTCCTCACAGATACGCAGTATTTT. This translates into CAISGVLTDTQYF.

CDR3 DNA: TGTGCCAGCAGCTTCCCTGACAGTTTGAACACTGAAGCTTTCTTT. Translation gives CASSFPDSLNTEAFF. The rearrangement joins TRBV7-2 to TRBJ1-1; tentatively, D is TRBD1 (5 bases). V gave up 3 bases and J gave up 0 bases, with 11 bases separating them. The CDR3 covers 15 residues. CDR1 is SGHTA, CDR2 FQGNSA, per germline.

The V call is TRBV5-1, the J call TRBJ2-3; TRBD2 is a possible D gene (5 bases). This CDR3 is 15 amino acids long. The V end lost 0 bases, the J end lost 9 bases, and 17 bases lay between the germline ends. Germline CDR1 and CDR2: SGHRS and YFSETQ. The CDR3 region has the DNA TGCGCCAGCAGCTTGGATGGCAGCGCAGGAGGCACGCAGTATTTT. This translates into CASSLDGSAGGTQYF.

This clone was picked up a small number of times. The rearrangement links TRBV18 to TRBJ1-4; D is unclear. CDR1 KGHSH and CDR2 LQKENI come from the germline V gene. The CDR3 spans 14 residues. V gave up 4 bases and J gave up 0 bases, with 6 bases separating them. CDR3 sequence: CASSLRATNEKLFF. CDR3 in DNA: TGTGCCAGCTCACTCCGGGCAACTAATGAAAAACTGTTTTTT. Together with reference TRBV18 and TRBJ1-4, the CDR3 gives the full variable domain: NAGVMQNPRHLVRRRGQEARLRCSPMKGHSHVYWYRQLPEEGLKFMVYLQKENIIDESGMPKERFSAEFPKEGPSILRIQQVVRGDSAAYFCASSLRATNEKLFFGSGTQLSVL.

This clone occurred once. The CDR3 spells CAWGLSSYEQYF. In nucleotides, the CDR3 is TGTGCCTGGGGACTGAGCTCCTACGAGCAGTACTTC. The genes are TRBV30 and TRBJ2-7, with D perhaps matching TRBD2 (5 bases). The CDR3 consists of 12 residues. With 5 bases removed from V and 0 bases from J, the gap between germline ends came to 8 bases. Germline values: CDR1 GTSNPN, CDR2 SVGIG (reference sequence).

The rearrangement uses TRBV19 and TRBJ2-1, with D possibly TRBD2 on 7 matching bases. Trimming took off 6 bases at V and 0 bases at J, with 18 bases between the two ends. CDR1 and CDR2 (germline): LNHDA, SQIVND (reference sequence). The length of the CDR3 is 17 residues. CDR3 sequence reads: CASRRGGTSSSYNEQFF. In DNA, the CDR3 is TGTGCCAGTAGAAGGGGGGGGACTTCCAGCTCCTACAATGAGCAGTTCTTC.

The chain is built from TRBV5-5 and TRBJ2-7; 7 positions agree with TRBD1. CDR3 length: 14 amino acids. Per germline, CDR1 SGHKS and CDR2 YYEKEE (reference sequence). The junction had 8 bases not matched to a gene; V was cut back by 3 bases and J by 5 bases. CDR3 residues: CASSYLQGNDEQYF. The CDR3 nucleotides are TGTGCCAGCAGCTACTTACAGGGGAATGACGAGCAGTACTTC.

The chain carries TRBV2 and TRBJ2-1, with 7 bases lining up with TRBD1. V lost 8 bases to trimming and J lost 7 bases; unmatched junction nucleotides: 8. This CDR3 is 13 amino acids long. Per germline, CDR1 SNHLY and CDR2 FYNNEI. The CDR3 is CASQNRGRNEQFF. The CDR3 nucleotides read TGTGCCAGCCAGAACAGGGGAAGGAATGAGCAGTTCTTC.

The V gene is TRBV19, the J gene TRBJ2-3; 10 bases line up with TRBD2. This CDR3 has 17 amino acids. CDR1 is LNHDA and CDR2 is SQIVND in the germline V gene (reference sequence). The junction had 11 bases not matched to a gene; V was cut back by 6 bases and J by 2 bases. CDR3 sequence reads: CASSKGASGGHTDTQYF. The CDR3 DNA follows: TGTGCCAGTAGCAAAGGAGCTAGCGGGGGCCACACAGATACGCAGTATTTT.

J is TRBJ1-2 and V is TRBV19, with 10 positions matching TRBD1. Germline CDR1 reads LNHDA; CDR2 reads SQIVND (reference sequence). The CDR3 extends over 15 amino acids. Trimming removed 5 bases from V and 3 bases from J; junction bases left unmatched: 6. In DNA form, the CDR3 reads TGTGCCAGTAGTCGACAGGGGGCCGTGGACTATGGCTACACCTTC. Translated: CASSRQGAVDYGYTF.

The V call is TRBV30, the J call TRBJ2-5, with 7 bases lining up with TRBD2. CDR3 length: 13 residues. Germline-derived CDR1 and CDR2 are GTSNPN and SVGIG (reference sequence). V lost 6 bases, J lost 4 bases, and 8 bases stayed unmatched. The CDR3 nucleotides are TGTGCCTGTCAGGTGGCGGGGGTAGAGACCCAGTACTTC. Encoded protein: CACQVAGVETQYF.

V gene TRBV9 combines with J gene TRBJ2-7; 9 nucleotides line up with TRBD2. CDR3 length: 15 amino acids. Unmatched junction bases numbered 3, after V lost 2 bases and J lost 0 bases. From germline, CDR1 is SGDLS and CDR2 YYNGEE. CDR3 loop: CASSVSGGPSYEQYF. For the CDR3, the DNA is TGTGCCAGCAGCGTCAGCGGGGGGCCCTCCTACGAGCAGTACTTC.

V usage is TRBV5-1 and J usage is TRBJ2-1; D is perhaps TRBD1 (5 bases). The V end was cut by 4 bases, the J end by 4 bases, with 12 bases between. CDR3 length: 14 residues. Germline-derived CDR1 and CDR2 are SGHRS and YFSETQ. Here the CDR3 DNA reads TGCGCCAGCAGCCAGGGCCCGACATACAATGAGCAGTTCTTC. This codes for CASSQGPTYNEQFF.

The gene calls are TRBV6-6 and TRBJ2-1; 9 bases map to TRBD2. The J segment lost 6 bases and the V segment lost 2 bases, leaving 8 bases of the junction unmatched. This CDR3 has 16 residues. Germline V gene data show CDR1 as MNHNY and CDR2 as SVGAGI (reference sequence). The CDR3 sequence: CASSYARRGGRNEQFF. DNA of the CDR3: TGTGCCAGCAGTTACGCCCGGCGGGGGGGCCGCAATGAGCAGTTCTTC.

This chain connects TRBV6-5 to TRBJ2-1; TRBD2 might be the D (5 bases). The CDR3 has 13 amino acids. Looked up from germline, CDR1 is MNHEY and CDR2 is SVGAGI. Trimming left V 0 bases short and J 6 bases short, with 6 bases between. DNA of the CDR3: TGTGCCAGCAGTTACTCGCGGGTCAATGAGCAGTTCTTC. Translated: CASSYSRVNEQFF.

The chain couples TRBV5-8 to TRBJ1-2, with D possibly being TRBD1 (5 bases). The germline V and J ends were trimmed by 0 bases and 3 bases, with 18 bases remaining between them. The CDR3 has 17 residues. The germline CDR1 and CDR2 sequences are SGHTS and YDEGEE. For the CDR3, the DNA is TGTGCCAGCAGCTTGGCCGTGGGGAGGGGTTTTGACTATGGCTACACCTTC. Residues: CASSLAVGRGFDYGYTF. The full variable domain, rest sourced from reference TRBV5-8 and TRBJ1-2, is EAGVTQSPTHLIKTRGQQATLRCSPISGHTSVYWYQQALGLGLQFLLWYDEGEERNRGNFPPRFSGRQFPNYSSELNVNALELEDSALYLCASSLAVGRGFDYGYTFGSGTRLTVV.

The chain uses TRBV4-2 and TRBJ1-4, with a tentative D call TRBD1 (6 bases). Between the trimmed V and J ends, which lost 0 bases and 7 bases, there was a span of 9 bases. Germline V CDR1 and CDR2: LGHNA, YNFKEQ. This CDR3 has 14 residues. The CDR3 nucleotides read TGTGCCAGCAGCCAAGATAGGACAGCTGAAAAACTGTTTTTT. Its protein is CASSQDRTAEKLFF.

The V gene is TRBV7-9, the J gene TRBJ2-7; no clear D. Germline-derived CDR1 and CDR2 are SEHNR and FQNEAQ (reference sequence). V shed 4 bases and J shed 5 bases, with 9 bases lying between them. This CDR3 has 12 amino acids. The CDR3 region has the DNA TGTGCCAGCAGCTCCCTCGCGCACGAGCAGTACTTC. Translation gives CASSSLAHEQYF.

The gene calls are TRBV9 and TRBJ1-5; no definite D call. The CDR3 totals 13 residues. CDR1 is SGDLS and CDR2 is YYNGEE in the germline V gene. With 0 bases removed from V and 4 bases from J, the gap between germline ends came to 5 bases. CDR3 sequence reads: CASSVDGNQPQHF. In nucleotides, the CDR3 is TGTGCCAGCAGCGTAGACGGGAATCAGCCCCAGCATTTT.

This clone has more than one count but fewer than ten. V gene TRBV11-1 combines with J gene TRBJ2-2; possible D gene TRBD2, 6 bases. CDR3 length equals 16 residues. Germline lookup yields CDR1 SGHAT and CDR2 FQDESV (reference sequence). The V end was cut by 3 bases, the J end by 7 bases, with 18 bases between. For the CDR3, the DNA is TGTGCCAGCAGCTTTCCTCGGGGGAGGCGGGGCGGGGAGCTGTTTTTT. Amino acid sequence: CASSFPRGRRGGELFF. The full variable domain, completed using reference TRBV11-1 and TRBJ2-2, is EAEVAQSPRYKITEKSQAVAFWCDPISGHATLYWYRQILGQGPELLVQFQDESVVDDSQLPKDRFSAERLKGVDSTLKIQPAELGDSAMYLCASSFPRGRRGGELFFGEGSRLTVL.

The V call is TRBV11-2, the J call TRBJ1-2; no definite D call. Germline V CDR1 and CDR2: SGHAT, FQNNGV. Trimming left V 4 bases short and J 5 bases short, with 14 bases between. The CDR3 covers 14 residues. The CDR3 DNA is TGTGCCAGCAGCTCCCCGCGTGGAGGATATGGCTACACCTTC. Amino acids: CASSSPRGGYGYTF.

The chain employs TRBV27 and TRBJ2-3, with TRBD1 identical over 7 bases. The CDR3 covers 17 residues. Germline V gene lookup returns CDR1 MNHEY and CDR2 SMNVEV (reference sequence). The J segment lost 4 bases and the V segment lost 7 bases, leaving 17 bases of the junction unmatched. In nucleotides, the CDR3 is TGTGCCAGCACCTTCATTAGGGGTACAGGGGTGTCAGATACGCAGTATTTT. It specifies CASTFIRGTGVSDTQYF.

The J gene is TRBJ1-4, the V gene TRBV6-4; D unresolved. CDR3 length equals 15 residues. Trimming removed 3 bases from V and 5 bases from J, with 13 bases in between. Germline lookup yields CDR1 MRHNA and CDR2 SNTAGT. CDR3 residues: CASSDVRGKNEKLFF. In nucleotides, the CDR3 is TGTGCCAGCAGTGATGTCAGAGGGAAAAATGAAAAACTGTTTTTT.

The chain carries TRBV2 and TRBJ2-3; no definite D call. The germline V and J ends were trimmed by 1 base and 2 bases, with 7 bases remaining between them. Germline CDR1 reads SNHLY; CDR2 reads FYNNEI. CDR3 length: 14 amino acids. CDR3 sequence (DNA): TGTGCCAGCAGTGAAGGTCTAGACACAGATACGCAGTATTTT. It translates to CASSEGLDTDTQYF.

This chain links TRBV4-3 with TRBJ2-7; TRBD1 aligns across 7 bases. The CDR3 is 13 amino acids. The V segment lost 6 bases and the J segment 1 base; nucleotides outside the gene matches: 3. CDR1 is LGHNA and CDR2 is YSLEER in the germline V gene. The CDR3: CASSRQGSYEQYF. In nucleotides, the CDR3 is TGCGCCAGCAGTCGACAGGGATCCTACGAGCAGTACTTC.

The CDR3 DNA reads TGTGCCAGCACCGATGACAGGGTATCGTACGAGCAGTACTTC. As protein: CASTDDRVSYEQYF. The chain joins TRBV28 to TRBJ2-7; 7 bases match TRBD1. This CDR3 region has 14 residues. V lost 7 bases and J lost 4; bases outside the gene matches: 10. Looked up from germline, CDR1 is MDHEN and CDR2 is SYDVKM.

The chain joins TRBV6-5 to TRBJ1-5; 7 bases are a match to TRBD1. The V gene's germline CDR1 is MNHEY and CDR2 SVGAGI. This CDR3 spans 13 amino acids. V shed 6 bases and J 5 bases; nucleotides not matched to a gene: 4. This CDR3 reads CASRQGRDQPQHF. The CDR3 DNA follows: TGTGCCAGCAGACAGGGGAGAGATCAGCCCCAGCATTTT.

CDR3 residues: CASSAGTPLNSPLHF. CDR3 in DNA: TGTGCCAGCAGCGCCGGGACACCACTTAATTCACCCCTCCACTTT. The J gene is TRBJ1-6, the V gene TRBV5-4; tentatively, D is TRBD1 (6 bases). CDR1 SGHNT and CDR2 YYREEE come from the germline V gene (reference sequence). The CDR3 is 15 residues long. V was trimmed by 4 bases and J by 6 bases, leaving 14 bases between them. Full variable domain (rest looked up from reference TRBV5-4 and TRBJ1-6): ETGVTQSPTHLIKTRGQQVTLRCSSQSGHNTVSWYQQALGQGPQFIFQYYREEENGRGNFPPRFSGLQFPNYSSELNVNALELDDSALYLCASSAGTPLNSPLHFGNGTRLTVT.